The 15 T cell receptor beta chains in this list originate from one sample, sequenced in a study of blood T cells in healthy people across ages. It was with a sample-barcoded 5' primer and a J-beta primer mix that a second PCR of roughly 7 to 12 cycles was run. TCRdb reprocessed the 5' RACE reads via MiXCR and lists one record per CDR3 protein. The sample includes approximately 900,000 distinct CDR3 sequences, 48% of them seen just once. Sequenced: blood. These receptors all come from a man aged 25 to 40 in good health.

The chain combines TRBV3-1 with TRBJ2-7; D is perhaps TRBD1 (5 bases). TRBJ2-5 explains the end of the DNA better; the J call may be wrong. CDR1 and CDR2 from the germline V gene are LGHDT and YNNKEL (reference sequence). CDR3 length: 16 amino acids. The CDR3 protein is CASSHAGPTAKETQYF. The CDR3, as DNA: TGTGCCAGCAGCCATGCAGGGCCTACTGCTAAAGAGACCCAGTACTTC.

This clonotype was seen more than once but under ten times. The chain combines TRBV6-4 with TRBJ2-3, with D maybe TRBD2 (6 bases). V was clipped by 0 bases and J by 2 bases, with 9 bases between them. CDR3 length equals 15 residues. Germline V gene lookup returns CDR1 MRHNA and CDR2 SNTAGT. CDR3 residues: CASSDSAGNTDTQYF. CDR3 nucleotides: TGTGCCAGCAGTGACTCTGCGGGGAACACAGATACGCAGTATTTT.

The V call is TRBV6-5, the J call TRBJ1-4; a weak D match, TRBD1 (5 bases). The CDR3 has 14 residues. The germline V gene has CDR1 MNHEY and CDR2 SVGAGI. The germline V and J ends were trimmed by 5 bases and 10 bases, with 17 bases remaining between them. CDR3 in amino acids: CASSPGVNLGKLFF. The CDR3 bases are TGTGCCAGCAGTCCGGGGGTAAACCTCGGAAAACTGTTTTTT.

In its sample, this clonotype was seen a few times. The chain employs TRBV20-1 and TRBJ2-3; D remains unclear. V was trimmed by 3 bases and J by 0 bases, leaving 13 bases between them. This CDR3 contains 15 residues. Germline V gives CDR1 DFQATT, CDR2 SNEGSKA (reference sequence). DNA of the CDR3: TGCAGTGCTAGCCCTGGAAGTCCGAGCACAGATACGCAGTATTTT. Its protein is CSASPGSPSTDTQYF.

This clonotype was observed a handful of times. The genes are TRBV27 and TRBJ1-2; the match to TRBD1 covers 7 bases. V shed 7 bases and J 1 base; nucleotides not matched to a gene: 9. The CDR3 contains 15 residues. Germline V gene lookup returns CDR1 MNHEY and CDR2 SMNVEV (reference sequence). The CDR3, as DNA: TGTGCCAGCACCCCCAGGACAGGAATTAACTATGGCTACACCTTC. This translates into CASTPRTGINYGYTF.

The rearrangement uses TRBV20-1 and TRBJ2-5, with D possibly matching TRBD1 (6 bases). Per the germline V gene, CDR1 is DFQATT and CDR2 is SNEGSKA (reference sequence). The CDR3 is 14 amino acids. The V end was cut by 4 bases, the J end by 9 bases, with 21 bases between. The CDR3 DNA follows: TGCAGTGCTACGCGAGTGGGTGCAGGGGTGGCCCAGTACTTC. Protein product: CSATRVGAGVAQYF.

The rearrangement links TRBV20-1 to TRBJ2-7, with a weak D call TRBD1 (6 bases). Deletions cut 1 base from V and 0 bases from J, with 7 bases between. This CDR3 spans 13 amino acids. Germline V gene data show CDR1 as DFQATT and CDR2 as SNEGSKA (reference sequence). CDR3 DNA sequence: TGCAGTGCTAGAGGGACAGTCTCCTACGAGCAGTACTTC. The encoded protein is CSARGTVSYEQYF.

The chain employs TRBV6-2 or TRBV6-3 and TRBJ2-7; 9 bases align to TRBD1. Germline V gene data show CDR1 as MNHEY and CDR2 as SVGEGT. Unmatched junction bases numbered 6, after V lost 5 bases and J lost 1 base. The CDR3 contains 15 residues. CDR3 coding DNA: TGTGCCAGCAGTGACGGAGGGACAGGGTCCTACGAGCAGTACTTC. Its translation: CASSDGGTGSYEQYF.

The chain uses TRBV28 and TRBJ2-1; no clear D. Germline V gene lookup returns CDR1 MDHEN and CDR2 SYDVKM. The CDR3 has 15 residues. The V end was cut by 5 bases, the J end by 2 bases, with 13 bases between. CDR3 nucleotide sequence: TGTGCCAGCAGTCGCGAGCTTGGAGCCTACAATGAGCAGTTCTTC. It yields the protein CASSRELGAYNEQFF.

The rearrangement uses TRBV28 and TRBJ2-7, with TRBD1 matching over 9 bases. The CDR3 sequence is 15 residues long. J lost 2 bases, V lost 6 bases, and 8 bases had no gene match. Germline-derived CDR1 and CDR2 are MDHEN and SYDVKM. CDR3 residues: CASRYGTGWPYEQYF. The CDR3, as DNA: TGTGCCAGCAGGTACGGGACAGGGTGGCCCTACGAGCAGTACTTC.

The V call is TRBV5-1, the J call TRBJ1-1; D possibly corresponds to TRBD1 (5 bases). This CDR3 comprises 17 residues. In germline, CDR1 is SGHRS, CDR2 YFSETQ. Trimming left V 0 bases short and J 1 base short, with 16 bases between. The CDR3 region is CASSLVGGGLGNTEAFF. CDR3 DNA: TGCGCCAGCAGCTTGGTAGGTGGGGGATTAGGGAACACTGAAGCTTTCTTT.

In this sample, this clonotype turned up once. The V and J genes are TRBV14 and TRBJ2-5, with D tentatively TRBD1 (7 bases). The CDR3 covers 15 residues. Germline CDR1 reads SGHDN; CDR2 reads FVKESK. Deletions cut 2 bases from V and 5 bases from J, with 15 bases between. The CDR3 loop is CASSQRRGQWETQYF. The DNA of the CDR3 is TGTGCCAGCAGCCAACGGAGGGGGCAATGGGAGACCCAGTACTTC.

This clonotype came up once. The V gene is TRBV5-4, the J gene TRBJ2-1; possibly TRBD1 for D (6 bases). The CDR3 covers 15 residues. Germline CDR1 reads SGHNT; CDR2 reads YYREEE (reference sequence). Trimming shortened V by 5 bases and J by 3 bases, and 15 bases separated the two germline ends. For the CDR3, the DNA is TGTGCCAGCAGTCTGGACAGCTCTTACTACAATGAGCAGTTCTTC. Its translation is CASSLDSSYYNEQFF.

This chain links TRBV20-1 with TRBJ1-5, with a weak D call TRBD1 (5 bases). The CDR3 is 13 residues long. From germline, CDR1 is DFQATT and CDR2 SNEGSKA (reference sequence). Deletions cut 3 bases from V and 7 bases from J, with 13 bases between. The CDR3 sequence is CSASRRVGQPQHF. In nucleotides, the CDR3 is TGCAGTGCTAGTCGCAGGGTCGGGCAGCCCCAGCATTTT.

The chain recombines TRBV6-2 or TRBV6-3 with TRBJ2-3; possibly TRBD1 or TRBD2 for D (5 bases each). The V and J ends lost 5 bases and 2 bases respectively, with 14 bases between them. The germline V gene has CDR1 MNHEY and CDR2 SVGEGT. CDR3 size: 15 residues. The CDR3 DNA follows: TGTGCCAGCAGTACTCCGGGACCTAACACAGATACGCAGTATTTT. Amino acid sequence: CASSTPGPNTDTQYF.